This entry features one T cell receptor beta chain sequence. What it binds is not known. The sample is drawn from a study of cytomegalovirus exposure and HLA in healthy donors. Findings of the study overall: According to an earlier analysis, most TCR beta V segments yielded productive rearrangements about 90% or about 30% of the time. A cluster of highly shared sequence variants was likely a sequencing artifact. An analysis that was carried out later associated approximately 17,000 TCR beta sequences with HLA alleles at 0.05 false discovery rate.

Primers for the PCR totalled 60 Vbeta and 13 Jbeta. Clones were read by immunoSEQ multiplex PCR, and TCRdb kept only the in-frame ones, dropping some. This sample's clone table lists roughly 58,000 clones. Trimming took off 9 bases at V and 2 bases at J, with 10 bases between the two ends. The CDR3 runs to 12 residues. Germline CDR1 and CDR2: ENHRY and SYGVKD. J is TRBJ1-2 and V is TRBV10-3; tentative D call: TRBD1 (5 bases). Sequencing was carried out using PBMCs. This receptor was taken from a woman in her forties or fifties in good health and CMV-seropositive. The CDR3 loop is CAILQENYGYTF. CDR3 DNA: TGTGCCATTCTACAGGAGAACTATGGCTACACCTTC.